A selection of T cell receptor beta chains follows, all from one sample in a study of spatial heterogeneity in lung cancer. TCRdb fed the 5' RACE reads into MiXCR, producing one record per CDR3 protein. The sample consists of 55,000 to 75,000 distinct CDR3 sequences, around 8.2% of them appearing once. Sequences were derived from PBMCs, sampled at surgery. All receptors come from a female donor with early-stage non-small cell lung cancer. Both conserved end residues are part of each CDR3. D genes are given only for firm matches. Clone size, where shown, is once, few, many, or a class for clones that have expanded.

TRBJ2-1	-	TRBV15	-	CATSTNANNEQFF	TGTGCCACCAGCACCAACGCGAACAATGAGCAGTTCTTC
TRBJ1-1	-	TRBV29-1	-	CSVDWTSPEAFF	TGCAGCGTTGACTGGACTTCTCCCGAAGCTTTCTTT
TRBJ2-3	few	TRBV18	TRBD1	CASSPRGQGLDTQYF	TGTGCCAGCTCACCCCGAGGACAGGGGTTAGATACGCAGTATTTT
TRBJ1-1	few	TRBV2	-	CASSESINLIAEAFF	TGTGCCAGCAGTGAGTCCATAAATTTGATAGCTGAAGCTTTCTTT
TRBJ1-1	-	TRBV12-3/TRBV12-4	-	CASTMGSGTEAFF	TGTGCCAGCACCATGGGAAGTGGGACTGAAGCTTTCTTT
TRBJ1-5	few	TRBV7-2	-	CASSLPGGYQPQHF	TGTGCCAGCAGCTTACCTGGGGGATATCAGCCCCAGCATTTT
TRBJ1-6	many	TRBV12-3/TRBV12-4	-	CASTPAANSPLHF	TGTGCCAGCACCCCAGCGGCAAATTCACCCCTCCACTTT
TRBJ2-3	-	TRBV9	TRBD1	CASSADRGQSDTQYF	TGTGCCAGCAGCGCGGACAGGGGGCAGTCAGATACGCAGTATTTT
TRBJ2-3	few	TRBV10-2	-	CASSESGGVDTQYF	TGCGCCAGCAGTGAGTCGGGAGGAGTAGATACGCAGTATTTT
TRBJ2-3	-	TRBV20-1	-	CSATGTLDTQYF	TGCAGTGCTACTGGGACGCTAGATACGCAGTATTTT
TRBJ2-1	-	TRBV7-9	-	CASSHRQYPYEQFF	TGTGCCAGCAGCCATCGACAGTATCCCTATGAGCAGTTCTTC
TRBJ2-1	many	TRBV13	TRBD2	CASSSGLAGNNEQFF	TGTGCCAGCAGCTCTGGACTAGCGGGCAACAATGAGCAGTTCTTC
TRBJ1-1	-	TRBV27	-	CASNQNSQTEAFF	TGTGCCAGCAACCAGAACAGTCAGACTGAAGCTTTCTTT
TRBJ2-3	few	TRBV2	-	CASSLRDLRDTQYF	TGTGCCAGCAGTCTCCGGGACCTCCGAGATACGCAGTATTTT
TRBJ1-1	-	TRBV7-9	-	CASSSKEGLGTEAFF	TGTGCCAGCAGCAGTAAAGAGGGGTTAGGGACTGAAGCTTTCTTT
TRBJ1-5	-	TRBV19	TRBD1	CASRGQGDNQPQHF	TGTGCCAGTAGGGGACAGGGAGACAATCAGCCCCAGCATTTT
TRBJ1-1	-	TRBV6-5	TRBD1	CASSYGQGATEAFF	TGTGCCAGCAGTTACGGACAGGGGGCCACTGAAGCTTTCTTT
TRBJ2-7	-	TRBV11-3	-	CASSLGGESSYEQYF	TGTGCCAGCAGCTTAGGGGGCGAGAGCTCCTACGAGCAGTACTTC
TRBJ2-3	many	TRBV5-1	-	CASSLEHASTDTQYF	TGCGCCAGCAGCTTGGAGCACGCCAGCACAGATACGCAGTATTTT
TRBJ2-1	-	TRBV9	TRBD1	CASSVAWTGYPYNEQFF	TGTGCCAGCAGCGTGGCCTGGACAGGGTATCCCTACAATGAGCAGTTCTTC
TRBJ2-7	-	TRBV11-2	-	CASSLVQDSLSYEQYF	TGTGCCAGCAGCTTAGTCCAGGACAGCCTCTCCTACGAGCAGTACTTC
TRBJ2-1	many	TRBV29-1	-	CSVENRNNEQFF	TGCAGCGTTGAAAACAGAAACAATGAGCAGTTCTTC
TRBJ1-5	-	TRBV19	-	CASSRWTASNQPQHF	TGTGCCAGTAGTCGATGGACAGCTAGCAATCAGCCCCAGCATTTT
TRBJ2-1	many	TRBV28	TRBD1	CASSRQGWYNEQFF	TGTGCCAGCAGTCGACAGGGGTGGTACAATGAGCAGTTCTTC
TRBJ1-5	medium-sized	TRBV28	-	CASTRGGALQPQHF	TGTGCCAGCACCAGGGGCGGCGCATTACAGCCCCAGCATTTT
TRBJ1-1	few	TRBV11-1	-	CASSLVGQLLTEAFF	TGTGCCAGCAGCTTAGTGGGACAATTGCTCACTGAAGCTTTCTTT
TRBJ1-6	-	TRBV2	-	CASTGNLPLHF	TGTGCCTCAACAGGGAACCTACCCCTCCACTTT
TRBJ2-2	many	TRBV19	TRBD1	CASSMQGATTGELFF	TGTGCCAGTAGTATGCAGGGGGCGACCACCGGGGAGCTGTTTTTT
TRBJ1-5	few	TRBV28	-	CASRLYSNQPQHF	TGTGCCAGCAGACTTTATAGCAATCAGCCCCAGCATTTT
TRBJ2-6	many	TRBV28	-	CASVGSGANVLTF	TGTGCCAGCGTGGGCTCTGGGGCCAACGTCCTGACTTTC
TRBJ2-7	-	TRBV10-3	TRBD2	CAGSFGGRNEQYF	TGTGCCGGGTCCTTCGGCGGGAGGAACGAGCAGTACTTC
TRBJ2-7	-	TRBV27	-	CASSSPTYEQYF	TGTGCCAGCAGTTCTCCCACCTACGAGCAGTACTTC
TRBJ1-6	-	TRBV3-1	-	CASSQVPKLSPLHF	TGTGCCAGCAGCCAAGTTCCCAAGCTTTCACCCCTCCACTTT
TRBJ1-2	few	TRBV24-1	TRBD1	CATSDATGDGYTF	TGTGCCACCAGTGACGCGACAGGGGATGGCTACACCTTC
TRBJ2-3	many	TRBV20-1	TRBD2	CSARTGGDTQYF	TGCAGTGCTCGAACGGGGGGAGATACGCAGTATTTT
TRBJ1-3	many	TRBV5-1	-	CASSLGQASAGNTIYF	TGCGCCAGCAGCTTGGGTCAGGCGTCGGCTGGAAACACCATATATTTT
TRBJ1-2	-	TRBV20-1	-	CSARMGGRAYGYTF	TGCAGTGCTAGAATGGGTGGCAGGGCCTATGGCTACACCTTC
TRBJ1-5	many	TRBV15	-	CATSRDRTLSNQPQHF	TGTGCCACCAGCAGAGATCGGACGCTTAGCAATCAGCCCCAGCATTTT
TRBJ1-1	many	TRBV29-1	TRBD1	CSAATGGVTEAFF	TGCAGCGCCGCGACAGGGGGCGTCACTGAAGCTTTCTTT
TRBJ1-6	-	TRBV6-5	-	CASSYPRGTDNSPLHF	TGTGCCAGCAGTTACCCGAGGGGGACTGATAATTCACCCCTCCACTTT
TRBJ2-2	-	TRBV5-1	-	CASSLNLQGATGELFF	TGCGCCAGCAGCTTGAATCTGCAGGGTGCCACCGGGGAGCTGTTTTTT
TRBJ1-1	-	TRBV10-3	TRBD1	CAISEQGDTEAFF	TGTGCCATCAGTGAACAGGGGGACACTGAAGCTTTCTTT
TRBJ2-1	many	TRBV21-1	-	CASSKGDIKSGDRYNEQFF	TGTGCCAGCAGCAAAGGGGACATAAAAAGTGGGGACCGTTACAATGAGCAGTTCTTC
TRBJ1-2	few	TRBV28	-	CASSLPSIYGYTF	TGTGCCAGCAGTTTACCGAGTATCTATGGCTACACCTTC
TRBJ1-3	many	TRBV10-1	-	CASSDGQNSGNTIYF	TGCGCCAGCAGTGATGGACAAAACTCTGGAAACACCATATATTTT
TRBJ1-2	few	TRBV14	-	CASSQVPSGYTF	TGTGCCAGCAGCCAAGTTCCCAGCGGCTACACCTTC
TRBJ2-3	medium-sized	TRBV7-8	-	CASSLAWGPDTQYF	TGTGCCAGCAGCTTAGCGTGGGGGCCAGATACGCAGTATTTT
TRBJ2-7	few	TRBV3-1	-	CASSPTNYEQYF	TGTGCCAGCAGCCCGACAAACTACGAGCAGTACTTC
TRBJ2-7	many	TRBV20-1	TRBD1	CSARGIRGSYEQYF	TGCAGTGCAAGGGGTATCAGGGGGTCCTACGAGCAGTACTTC
TRBJ2-7	-	TRBV3-1	TRBD2	CASTDRSGRAIHEQYF	TGTGCCAGCACCGACCGTAGCGGGAGGGCGATTCACGAGCAGTACTTC
TRBJ2-5	many	TRBV3-1	-	CASSQVEGETQYF	TGTGCCAGCAGCCAAGTAGAGGGTGAGACCCAGTACTTC
TRBJ2-5	-	TRBV7-3	-	CASSLQGYEETQYF	TGTGCCAGCAGCTTACAGGGGTACGAAGAGACCCAGTACTTC
TRBJ1-3	many	TRBV5-1	-	CASSDPSGNTIYF	TGCGCCAGCTCGGACCCCTCTGGAAACACCATATATTTT
TRBJ1-4	-	TRBV3-1	-	CASSQDRGENEKLFF	TGTGCCAGCAGCCAAGATAGGGGCGAGAATGAAAAACTGTTTTTT
TRBJ2-4	few	TRBV28	-	CASSLPRMTGIQYF	TGTGCCAGCAGTTTGCCAAGGATGACGGGCATTCAGTACTTC
TRBJ1-5	-	TRBV15	TRBD1	CATSPSDREGIQPQHF	TGTGCCACCAGCCCCTCGGACAGGGAAGGAATTCAGCCCCAGCATTTT
TRBJ1-5	-	TRBV4-2	-	CASSQEYSNQPQHF	TGTGCCAGCAGCCAAGAATACAGCAATCAGCCCCAGCATTTT